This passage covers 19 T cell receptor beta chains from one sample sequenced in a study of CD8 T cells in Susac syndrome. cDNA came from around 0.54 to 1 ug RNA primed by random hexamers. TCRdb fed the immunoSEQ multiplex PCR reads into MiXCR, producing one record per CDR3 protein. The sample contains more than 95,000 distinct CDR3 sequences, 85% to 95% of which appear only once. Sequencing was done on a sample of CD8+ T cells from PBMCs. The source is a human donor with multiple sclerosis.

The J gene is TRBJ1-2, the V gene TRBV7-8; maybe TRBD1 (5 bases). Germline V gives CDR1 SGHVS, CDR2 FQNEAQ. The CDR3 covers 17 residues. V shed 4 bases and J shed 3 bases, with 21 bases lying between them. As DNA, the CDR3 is TGTGCCAGCAGCTACACCATTGACAGCCCGTCTCACTATGGCTACACCTTC. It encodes CASSYTIDSPSHYGYTF.

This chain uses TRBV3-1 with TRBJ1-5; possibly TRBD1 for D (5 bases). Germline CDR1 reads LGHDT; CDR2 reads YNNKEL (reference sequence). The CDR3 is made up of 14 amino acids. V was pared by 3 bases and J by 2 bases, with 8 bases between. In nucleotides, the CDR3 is TGTGCCAGCAGCCACGGGGGAGGCAATCAGCCCCAGCATTTT. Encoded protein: CASSHGGGNQPQHF. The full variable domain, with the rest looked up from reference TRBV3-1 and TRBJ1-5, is DTAVSQTPKYLVTQMGNDKSIKCEQNLGHDTMYWYKQDSKKFLKIMFSYNNKELIINETVPNRFSPKSPDKAHLNLHINSLELGDSAVYFCASSHGGGNQPQHFGDGTRLSIL.

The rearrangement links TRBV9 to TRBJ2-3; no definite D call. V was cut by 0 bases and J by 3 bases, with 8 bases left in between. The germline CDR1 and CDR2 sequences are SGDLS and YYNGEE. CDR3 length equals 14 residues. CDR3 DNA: TGTGCCAGCAGCGTAGGGGTTGGGACAGATACGCAGTATTTT. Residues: CASSVGVGTDTQYF.

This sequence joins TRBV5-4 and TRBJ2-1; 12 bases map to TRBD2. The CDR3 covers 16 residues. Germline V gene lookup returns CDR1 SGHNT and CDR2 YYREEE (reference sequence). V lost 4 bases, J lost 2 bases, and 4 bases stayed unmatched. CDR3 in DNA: TGTGCCAGCAGCGGCGCTAGCGGGGGGGCCTACAATGAGCAGTTCTTC. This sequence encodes CASSGASGGAYNEQFF. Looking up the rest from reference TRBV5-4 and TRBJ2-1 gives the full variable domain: ETGVTQSPTHLIKTRGQQVTLRCSSQSGHNTVSWYQQALGQGPQFIFQYYREEENGRGNFPPRFSGLQFPNYSSELNVNALELDDSALYLCASSGASGGAYNEQFFGPGTRLTVL.

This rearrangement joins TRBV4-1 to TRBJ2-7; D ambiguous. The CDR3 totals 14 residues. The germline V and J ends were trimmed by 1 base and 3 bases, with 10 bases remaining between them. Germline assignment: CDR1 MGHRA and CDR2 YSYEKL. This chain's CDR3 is CASSQGGVGYEQYF. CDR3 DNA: TGCGCCAGCAGCCAAGGTGGAGTCGGCTACGAGCAGTACTTC.

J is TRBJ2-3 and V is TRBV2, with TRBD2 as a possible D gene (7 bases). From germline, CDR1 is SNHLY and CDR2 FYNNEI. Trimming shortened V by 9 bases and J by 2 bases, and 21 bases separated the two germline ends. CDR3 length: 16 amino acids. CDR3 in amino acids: CARPGGLRRDTDTQYF. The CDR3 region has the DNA TGTGCCAGACCCGGGGGGCTAAGACGGGACACAGATACGCAGTATTTT. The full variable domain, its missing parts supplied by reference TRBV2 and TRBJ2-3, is EPEVTQTPSHQVTQMGQEVILRCVPISNHLYFYWYRQILGQKVEFLVSFYNNEISEKSEIFDDQFSVERPDGSNFTLKIRSTKLEDSAMYFCARPGGLRRDTDTQYFGPGTRLTVL.

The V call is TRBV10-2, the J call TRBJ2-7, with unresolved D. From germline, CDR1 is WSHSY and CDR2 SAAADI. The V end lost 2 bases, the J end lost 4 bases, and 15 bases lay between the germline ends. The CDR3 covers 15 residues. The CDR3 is CASSEIPVGMYEQYF. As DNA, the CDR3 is TGCGCCAGCAGTGAGATACCCGTTGGTATGTACGAGCAGTACTTC.

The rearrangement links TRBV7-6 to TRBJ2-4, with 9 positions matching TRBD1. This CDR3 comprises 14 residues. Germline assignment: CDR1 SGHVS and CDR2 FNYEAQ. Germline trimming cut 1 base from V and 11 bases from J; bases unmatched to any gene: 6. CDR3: CASSLGGQGAFQYF. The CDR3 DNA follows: TGTGCCAGCAGCTTAGGGGGACAGGGAGCTTTTCAGTACTTC.

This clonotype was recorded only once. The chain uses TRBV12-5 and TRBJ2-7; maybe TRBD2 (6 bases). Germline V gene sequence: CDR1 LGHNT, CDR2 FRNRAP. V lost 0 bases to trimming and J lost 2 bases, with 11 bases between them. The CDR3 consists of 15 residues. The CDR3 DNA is TGTGCTAGTGGTTTGGTACCGGGAGCGCCCTACGAGCAGTACGTC. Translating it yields CASGLVPGAPYEQYV.

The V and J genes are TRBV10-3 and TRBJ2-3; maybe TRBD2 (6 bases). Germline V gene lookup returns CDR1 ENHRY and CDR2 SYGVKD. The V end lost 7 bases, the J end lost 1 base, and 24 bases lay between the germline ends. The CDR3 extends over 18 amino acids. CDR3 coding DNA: TGTGCCATCACCTCCCGGACCGGGACTGCGCCTGGCACAGATACGCAGTATTTT. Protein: CAITSRTGTAPGTDTQYF.

The CDR3 sequence: CSARVGQGDTEAFF. DNA of the CDR3: TGCAGTGCTAGAGTCGGACAGGGAGACACTGAAGCTTTCTTT. The chain links TRBV20-1 to TRBJ1-1; 8 bases line up with TRBD1. Germline trimming cut 1 base from V and 3 bases from J; bases unmatched to any gene: 4. Germline loops: CDR1 DFQATT, CDR2 SNEGSKA (reference sequence). The CDR3 is 14 amino acids.

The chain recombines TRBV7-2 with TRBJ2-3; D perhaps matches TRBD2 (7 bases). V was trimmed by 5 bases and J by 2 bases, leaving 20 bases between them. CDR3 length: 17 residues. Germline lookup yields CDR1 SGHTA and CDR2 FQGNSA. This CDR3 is CASSRSGGALVTDTQYF. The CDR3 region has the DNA TGTGCCAGCAGCCGTAGTGGGGGGGCCTTAGTCACAGATACGCAGTATTTT.

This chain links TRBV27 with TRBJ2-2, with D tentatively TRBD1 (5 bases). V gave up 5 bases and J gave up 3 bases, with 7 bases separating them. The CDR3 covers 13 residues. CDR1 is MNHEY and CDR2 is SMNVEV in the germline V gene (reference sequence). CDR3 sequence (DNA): TGTGCCAGCAGTCGACAGTACACCGGGGAGCTGTTTTTT. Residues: CASSRQYTGELFF.

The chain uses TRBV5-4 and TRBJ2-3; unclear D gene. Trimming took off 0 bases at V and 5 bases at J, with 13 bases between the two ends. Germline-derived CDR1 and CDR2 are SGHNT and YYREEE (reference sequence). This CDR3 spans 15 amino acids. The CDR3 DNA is TGTGCCAGCAGCTTGGGGGGTCCCCCGGTAGATACGCAGTATTTT. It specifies CASSLGGPPVDTQYF.

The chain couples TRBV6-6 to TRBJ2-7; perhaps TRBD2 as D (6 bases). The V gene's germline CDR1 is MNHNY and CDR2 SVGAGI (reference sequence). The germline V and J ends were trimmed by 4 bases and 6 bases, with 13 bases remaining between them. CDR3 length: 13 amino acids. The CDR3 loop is CASSLADSFEQYV. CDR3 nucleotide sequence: TGTGCCAGCAGTTTAGCGGATTCTTTCGAGCAGTACGTC.

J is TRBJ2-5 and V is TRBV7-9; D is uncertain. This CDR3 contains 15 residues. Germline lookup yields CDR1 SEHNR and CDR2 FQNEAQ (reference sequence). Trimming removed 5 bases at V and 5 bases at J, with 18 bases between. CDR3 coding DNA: TGTGCCAGCAGCCTAAACGGGCCTGCGCGGGAGACCCAGTACTTC. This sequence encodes CASSLNGPARETQYF.

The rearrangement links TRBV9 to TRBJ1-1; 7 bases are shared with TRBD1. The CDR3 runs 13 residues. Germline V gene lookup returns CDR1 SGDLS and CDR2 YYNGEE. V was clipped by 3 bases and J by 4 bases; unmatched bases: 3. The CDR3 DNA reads TGTGCCAGCAGCGGACAGGGTAGCACTGAAGCTTTCTTT. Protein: CASSGQGSTEAFF.

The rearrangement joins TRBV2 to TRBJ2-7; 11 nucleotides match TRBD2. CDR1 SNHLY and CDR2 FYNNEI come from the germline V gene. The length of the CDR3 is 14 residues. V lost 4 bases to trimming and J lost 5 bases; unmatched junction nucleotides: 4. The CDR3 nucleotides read TGTGCCAGCAGTGGCCTAGCGGGAGGCAACGAGCAGTACGTC. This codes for CASSGLAGGNEQYV.

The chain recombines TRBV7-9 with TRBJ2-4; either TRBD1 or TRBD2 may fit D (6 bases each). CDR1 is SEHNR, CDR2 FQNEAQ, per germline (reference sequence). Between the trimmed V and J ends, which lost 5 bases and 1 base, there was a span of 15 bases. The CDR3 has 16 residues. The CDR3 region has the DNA TGTGCCAGCAGCCGACTTTCGGGGGCGGCCAAAAACATTCAGTACTTC. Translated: CASSRLSGAAKNIQYF.